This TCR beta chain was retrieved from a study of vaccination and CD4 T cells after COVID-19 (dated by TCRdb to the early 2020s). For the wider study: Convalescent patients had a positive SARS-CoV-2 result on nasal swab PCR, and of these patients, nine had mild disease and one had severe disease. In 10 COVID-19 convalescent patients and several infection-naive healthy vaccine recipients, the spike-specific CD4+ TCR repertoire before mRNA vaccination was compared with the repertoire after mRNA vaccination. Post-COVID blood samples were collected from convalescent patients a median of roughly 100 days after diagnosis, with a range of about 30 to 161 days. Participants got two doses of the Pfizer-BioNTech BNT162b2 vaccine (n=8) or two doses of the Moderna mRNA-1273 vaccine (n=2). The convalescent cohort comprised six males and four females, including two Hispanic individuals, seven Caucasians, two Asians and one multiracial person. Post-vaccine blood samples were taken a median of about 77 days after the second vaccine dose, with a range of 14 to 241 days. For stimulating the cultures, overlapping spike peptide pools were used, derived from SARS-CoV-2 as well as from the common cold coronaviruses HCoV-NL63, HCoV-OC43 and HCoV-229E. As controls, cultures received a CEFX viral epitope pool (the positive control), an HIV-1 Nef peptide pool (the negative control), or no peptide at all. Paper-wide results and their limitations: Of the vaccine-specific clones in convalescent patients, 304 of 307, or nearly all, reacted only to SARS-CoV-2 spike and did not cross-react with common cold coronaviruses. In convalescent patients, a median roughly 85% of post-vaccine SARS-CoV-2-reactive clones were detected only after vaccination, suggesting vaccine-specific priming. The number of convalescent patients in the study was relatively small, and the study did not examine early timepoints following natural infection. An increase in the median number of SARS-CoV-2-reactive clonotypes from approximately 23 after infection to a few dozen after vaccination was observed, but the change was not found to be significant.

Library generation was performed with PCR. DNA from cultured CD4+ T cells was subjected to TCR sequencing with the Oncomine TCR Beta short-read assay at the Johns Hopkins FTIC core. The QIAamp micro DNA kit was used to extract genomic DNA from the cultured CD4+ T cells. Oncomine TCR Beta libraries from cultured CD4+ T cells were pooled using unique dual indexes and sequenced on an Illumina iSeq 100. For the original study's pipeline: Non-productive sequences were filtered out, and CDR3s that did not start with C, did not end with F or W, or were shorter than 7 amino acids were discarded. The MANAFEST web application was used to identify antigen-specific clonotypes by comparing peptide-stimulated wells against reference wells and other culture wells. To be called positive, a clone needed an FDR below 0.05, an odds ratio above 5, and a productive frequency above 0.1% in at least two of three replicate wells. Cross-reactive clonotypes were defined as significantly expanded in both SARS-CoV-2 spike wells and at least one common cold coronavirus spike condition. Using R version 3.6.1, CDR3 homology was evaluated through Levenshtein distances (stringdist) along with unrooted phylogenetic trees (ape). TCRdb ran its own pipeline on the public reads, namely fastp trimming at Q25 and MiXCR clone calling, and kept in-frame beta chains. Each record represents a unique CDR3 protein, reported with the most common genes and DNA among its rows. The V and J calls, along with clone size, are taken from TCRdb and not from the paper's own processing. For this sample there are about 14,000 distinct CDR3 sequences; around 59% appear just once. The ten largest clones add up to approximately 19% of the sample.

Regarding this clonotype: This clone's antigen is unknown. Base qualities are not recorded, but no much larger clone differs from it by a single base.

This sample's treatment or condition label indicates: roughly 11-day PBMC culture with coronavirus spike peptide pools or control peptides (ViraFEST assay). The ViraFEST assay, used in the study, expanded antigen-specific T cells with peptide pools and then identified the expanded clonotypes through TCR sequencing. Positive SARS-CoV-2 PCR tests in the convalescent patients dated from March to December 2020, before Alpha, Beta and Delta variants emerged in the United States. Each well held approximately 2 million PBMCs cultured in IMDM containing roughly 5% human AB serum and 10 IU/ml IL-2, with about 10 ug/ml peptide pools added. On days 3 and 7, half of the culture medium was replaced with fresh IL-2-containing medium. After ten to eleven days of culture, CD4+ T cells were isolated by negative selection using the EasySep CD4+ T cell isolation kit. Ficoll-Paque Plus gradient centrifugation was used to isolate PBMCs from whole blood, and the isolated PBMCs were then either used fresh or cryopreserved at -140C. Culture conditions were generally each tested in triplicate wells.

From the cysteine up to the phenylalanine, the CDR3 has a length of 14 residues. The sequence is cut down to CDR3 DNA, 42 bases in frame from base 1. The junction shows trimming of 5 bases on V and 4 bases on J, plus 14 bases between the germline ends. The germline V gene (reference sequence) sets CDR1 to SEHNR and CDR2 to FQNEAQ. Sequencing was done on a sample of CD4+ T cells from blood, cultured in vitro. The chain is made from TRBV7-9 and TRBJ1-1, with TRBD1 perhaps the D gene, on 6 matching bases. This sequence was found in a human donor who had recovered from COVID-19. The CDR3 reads CASSQDQGTTEAFF. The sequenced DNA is TGTGCCAGCAGCCAAGACCAGGGGACCACTGAAGCTTTCTTT.